The next 15 T cell receptor beta chains were all read from a single sample in a study of blood T cell repertoires in COVID-19. Repertoires were generated with immunoSEQ multiplex PCR, while TCRdb's copy carries only in-frame clones and drops some. The data hold about 170,000 clones, with approximately 85% observed a single time. Sequenced input: peripheral blood. Every receptor here comes from a man in his sixties who had recovered from COVID-19.

CDR3 bases: TGTGCCAGCAGTTACGGGTCTGGGCAGGGCGGTTCACCCCTCCACTTT. It codes for CASSYGSGQGGSPLHF. This chain connects TRBV6-5 to TRBJ1-6; D possibly corresponds to TRBD1 (5 bases). CDR3 length: 16 residues. From germline, CDR1 is MNHEY and CDR2 SVGAGI. Between the trimmed V and J ends, which lost 2 bases and 9 bases, there was a span of 17 bases.

This clone appeared a single time. The chain employs TRBV11-2 and TRBJ2-7, with D possibly TRBD1 on 5 matching bases. The germline V and J ends were trimmed by 2 bases and 2 bases, with 13 bases remaining between them. The CDR3 loop spans 15 amino acids. The germline gives CDR1 SGHAT, CDR2 FQNNGV. CDR3 DNA: TGTGCCAGCAGCTTAATTGGACACCAAACCTACGAGCAGTACTTC. It is translated as CASSLIGHQTYEQYF. Combining the CDR3 with reference TRBV11-2 and TRBJ2-7 gives the whole variable domain EAGVAQSPRYKIIEKRQSVAFWCNPISGHATLYWYQQILGQGPKLLIQFQNNGVVDDSQLPKDRFSAERLKGVDSTLKIQPAKLEDSAVYLCASSLIGHQTYEQYFGPGTRLTVT.

The gene calls are TRBV5-4 and TRBJ1-5; D is ambiguous. This CDR3 is 15 amino acids long. Trimming shortened V by 1 base and J by 0 bases, and 8 bases separated the two germline ends. The germline V gene has CDR1 SGHNT and CDR2 YYREEE (reference sequence). CDR3 sequence: CASSLTGDSNQPQHF. As DNA, the CDR3 is TGTGCCAGCAGCTTGACCGGGGATAGCAATCAGCCCCAGCATTTT.

V usage is TRBV9 and J usage is TRBJ2-2; TRBD2 aligns across 11 bases. The CDR3 totals 16 residues. V lost 3 bases, J lost 6 bases, and 7 bases stayed unmatched. Germline values: CDR1 SGDLS, CDR2 YYNGEE. This CDR3 is CASSEGLADRPGELFF. The DNA for the CDR3 is TGTGCCAGCAGCGAGGGACTAGCGGACAGACCCGGGGAGCTGTTTTTT.

The V and J genes are TRBV2 and TRBJ1-2; 9 nucleotides line up with TRBD1. In germline, CDR1 is SNHLY, CDR2 FYNNEI. This CDR3 is built from 16 residues. V lost 1 base, J lost 8 bases, and 11 bases stayed unmatched. Here the CDR3 DNA reads TGTGCCAGCAGTGAAGGGATTGGGGACAGGGTTGGAGGCTACACCTTC. This sequence encodes CASSEGIGDRVGGYTF.

V usage is TRBV4-1 and J usage is TRBJ2-7, with 7 nucleotides matching TRBD1. V trimming: 3 bases; J trimming: 3 bases; junction bases outside the gene matches: 2. This CDR3 has 13 amino acids. Germline V lookup: CDR1 MGHRA, CDR2 YSYEKL. The CDR3: CASSHGQVYEQYF. The CDR3 DNA follows: TGCGCCAGCAGCCACGGACAGGTCTACGAGCAGTACTTC.

The V and J genes are TRBV11-3 and TRBJ2-3; 13 bases are a match to TRBD2. The CDR3 consists of 16 residues. The germline V gene encodes CDR1 SGHNT and CDR2 YENEEA. Losses at the gene ends were 1 base for V and 3 bases for J; bases not matched to a gene: 1. The CDR3 DNA reads as TGTGCCAGCAGCTTAGGGACTAGCGGGAGAACAGATACGCAGTATTTT. Translating gives CASSLGTSGRTDTQYF.

This clone was counted between two and nine times. The gene calls are TRBV7-9 and TRBJ1-1; 9 nucleotides align to TRBD1. Germline V gene sequence: CDR1 SEHNR, CDR2 FQNEAQ (reference sequence). Trimming at V came to 6 bases and at J to 3 bases, leaving 8 bases not matched to a gene. This CDR3 spans 15 amino acids. The CDR3 DNA reads as TGTGCCAGCAGTCAAACGGGACAGGGACACACTGAAGCTTTCTTT. It is translated as CASSQTGQGHTEAFF.

This CDR3 is CASGPPGGIGELFF. Written as DNA, the CDR3 is TGTGCTAGTGGCCCCCCAGGAGGCATCGGGGAGCTGTTTTTT. The gene calls are TRBV12-5 and TRBJ2-2; a possible D gene is TRBD2 (5 bases). Germline-derived CDR1 and CDR2 are LGHNT and FRNRAP. Trimming pared 6 bases from V and 7 bases from J, leaving 15 bases between. The length of the CDR3 is 14 residues. Based on the CDR3 plus reference TRBV12-5 and TRBJ2-2, the full variable domain is DARVTQTPRHKVTEMGQEVTMRCQPILGHNTVFWYRQTMMQGLELLAYFRNRAPLDDSGMPKDRFSAEMPDATLATLKIQPSEPRDSAVYFCASGPPGGIGELFFGEGSRLTVL.

The chain carries TRBV3-1 (or the pseudogene TRBV3-2) and TRBJ2-7; 10 bases are a match to TRBD2. V lost 0 bases to trimming and J lost 4 bases; unmatched junction nucleotides: 12. The CDR3 is 18 residues long. In germline, CDR1 is LGHDT, CDR2 YNNKEL (reference sequence). CDR3 in DNA: TGTGCCAGCAGCCAAGAACCCCCTGAGCGGGGGGGCCGTTACGAGCAGTACTTC. Translating gives CASSQEPPERGGRYEQYF.

This clone was observed a single time. The chain's CDR3 is CASSPGRDNEQFF. Here the CDR3 DNA reads TGTGCCAGCAGCCCGGGAAGGGATAATGAGCAGTTCTTC. V gene TRBV12-3 or TRBV12-4 combines with J gene TRBJ2-1; D perhaps matches TRBD2 (5 bases). Trimming left V 6 bases short and J 7 bases short, with 13 bases between. The CDR3 extends over 13 amino acids.

Written as DNA, the CDR3 is TGTGCCAGCGGGACTAGCGGCTATACGCAGTATTTT. Protein product: CASGTSGYTQYF. The chain links TRBV3-1 (or the pseudogene TRBV3-2) to TRBJ2-3; 11 bases are shared with TRBD2. Per the germline V gene, CDR1 is LGHDT and CDR2 is YNNKEL (reference sequence). V shed 8 bases, J shed 7 bases, and the junction held 2 bases outside the gene matches. The CDR3 has 12 residues.

The V gene is TRBV9, the J gene TRBJ2-7, with 9 bases aligning to TRBD1. There are 14 residues in the CDR3. The V gene end was trimmed by 2 bases and the J gene end by 3 bases; junction bases not matched to a gene: 3. The germline V gene encodes CDR1 SGDLS and CDR2 YYNGEE. The CDR3 nucleotides are TGTGCCAGCAGCGTCGGGACAGGGATCTACGAGCAGTACTTC. Encoded protein: CASSVGTGIYEQYF.

The gene calls are TRBV7-2 and TRBJ2-5; D is unclear. There are 14 residues in the CDR3. Between the trimmed V and J ends, which lost 2 bases and 4 bases, there was a span of 11 bases. Germline CDR1 SGHTA, CDR2 FQGNSA. CDR3 sequence reads: CASSLSRGRETQYF. CDR3 bases: TGTGCCAGCAGCTTATCACGCGGCCGAGAGACCCAGTACTTC.

The rearrangement joins TRBV7-2 to TRBJ2-3; TRBD2 matches at 12 bases. With V trimmed by 1 base and J by 7 bases, 6 bases remained unmatched. Germline CDR1 SGHTA, CDR2 FQGNSA. The CDR3 runs 16 residues. The CDR3 protein is CASSLDRLAGGNTQYF. CDR3 in DNA: TGTGCCAGCAGCTTAGACCGTCTAGCGGGGGGGAATACGCAGTATTTT.